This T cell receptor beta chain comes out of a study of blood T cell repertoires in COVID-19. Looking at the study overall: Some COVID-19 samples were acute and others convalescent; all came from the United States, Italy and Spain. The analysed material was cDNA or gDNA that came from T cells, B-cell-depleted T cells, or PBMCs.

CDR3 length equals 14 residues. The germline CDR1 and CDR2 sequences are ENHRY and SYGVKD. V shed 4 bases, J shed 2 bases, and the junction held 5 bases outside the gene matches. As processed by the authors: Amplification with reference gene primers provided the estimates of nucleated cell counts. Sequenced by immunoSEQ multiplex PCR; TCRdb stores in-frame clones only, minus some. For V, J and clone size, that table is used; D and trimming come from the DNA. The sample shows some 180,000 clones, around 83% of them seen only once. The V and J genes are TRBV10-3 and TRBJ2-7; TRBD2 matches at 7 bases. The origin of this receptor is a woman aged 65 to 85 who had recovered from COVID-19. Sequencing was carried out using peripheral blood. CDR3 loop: CAISVGGGAYEQYF. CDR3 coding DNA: TGTGCCATCAGTGTTGGGGGGGGAGCCTACGAGCAGTACTTC.